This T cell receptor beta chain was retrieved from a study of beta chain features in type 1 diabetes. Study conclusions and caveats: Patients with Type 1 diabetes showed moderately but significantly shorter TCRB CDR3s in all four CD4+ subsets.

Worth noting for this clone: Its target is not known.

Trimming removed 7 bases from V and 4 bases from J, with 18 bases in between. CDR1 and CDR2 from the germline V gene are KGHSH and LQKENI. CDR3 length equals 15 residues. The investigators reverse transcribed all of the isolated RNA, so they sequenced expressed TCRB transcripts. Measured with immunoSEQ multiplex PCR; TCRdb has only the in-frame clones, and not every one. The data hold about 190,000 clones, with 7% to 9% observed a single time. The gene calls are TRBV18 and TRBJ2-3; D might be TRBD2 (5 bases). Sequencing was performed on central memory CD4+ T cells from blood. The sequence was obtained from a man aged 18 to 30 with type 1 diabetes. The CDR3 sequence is CASCCLASNPDTQYF. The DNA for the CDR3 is TGTGCCAGCTGTTGTCTAGCAAGTAACCCAGATACGCAGTATTTT.